This is a list of T cell receptor beta chains from one sample in a study of T cells after yellow fever vaccination. Via MiXCR, TCRdb re-called the 5' RACE reads, giving one row per CDR3 protein. The sample holds 300,000 or so distinct CDR3 sequences, 13% seen once. The material sequenced was CD4+ T cells sorted from PBMCs, taken 45 days after the yellow fever booster vaccination. These receptors were taken from a man aged 30 to 39 who received the YFV17D yellow fever vaccine. Both conserved end residues are part of each CDR3. The D gene is left open where the match is weak. Only part of the rows carry a size: once, few, many, or a class if the clone is expanded.

j_gene: TRBJ2-1; v_gene: TRBV12-3/TRBV12-4; abundance: few; d_gene: TRBD2; CDR3aa: CASTPRGLAANEQFF; CDR3nt: TGTGCCAGCACCCCAAGGGGACTAGCAGCGAATGAGCAGTTCTTC
j_gene: TRBJ2-5; v_gene: TRBV15; abundance: -; d_gene: -; CDR3aa: CATSRDPGSRETQYF; CDR3nt: TGTGCCACCAGCAGAGATCCGGGGAGCCGAGAGACCCAGTACTTC
j_gene: TRBJ2-2; v_gene: TRBV4-3; abundance: few; d_gene: -; CDR3aa: CASSQSLGTNTGELFF; CDR3nt: TGCGCCAGCAGCCAATCCCTAGGGACAAACACCGGGGAGCTGTTTTTT
j_gene: TRBJ2-3; v_gene: TRBV5-1; abundance: many; d_gene: -; CDR3aa: CASSLGDSTDTQYF; CDR3nt: TGTGCCAGCAGTTTGGGGGATAGCACAGATACGCAGTATTTT
j_gene: TRBJ2-1; v_gene: TRBV29-1; abundance: -; d_gene: TRBD1; CDR3aa: CSVERGQVNEQFF; CDR3nt: TGCAGCGTTGAAAGGGGACAGGTCAATGAGCAGTTCTTC
j_gene: TRBJ2-7; v_gene: TRBV3-1; abundance: -; d_gene: -; CDR3aa: CASSPPGHRTYEQYF; CDR3nt: TGTGCCAGCAGCCCGCCGGGACACCGAACCTACGAGCAGTACTTC
j_gene: TRBJ2-3; v_gene: TRBV6-5; abundance: once; d_gene: TRBD2; CDR3aa: CASSNLAGTADTQYF; CDR3nt: TGTGCCAGCAGTAACTTAGCGGGGACGGCAGATACGCAGTATTTT
j_gene: TRBJ1-2; v_gene: TRBV24-1; abundance: few; d_gene: -; CDR3aa: CATSDFDSNYGYTF; CDR3nt: TGTGCCACCAGTGATTTCGACAGTAACTATGGCTACACCTTC
j_gene: TRBJ2-7; v_gene: TRBV6-6; abundance: few; d_gene: -; CDR3aa: CASKSGLYEQYF; CDR3nt: TGTGCCTCCAAATCGGGGCTCTACGAGCAGTACTTC
j_gene: TRBJ2-1; v_gene: TRBV20-1; abundance: -; d_gene: TRBD2; CDR3aa: CSASTSGNDNEQFF; CDR3nt: TGCAGTGCTTCCACTAGCGGCAACGACAATGAGCAGTTCTTC
j_gene: TRBJ2-7; v_gene: TRBV7-2; abundance: few; d_gene: -; CDR3aa: CASSRPTTYEQYF; CDR3nt: TGTGCCAGCAGCCGCCCAACGACCTACGAGCAGTACTTC
j_gene: TRBJ2-7; v_gene: TRBV20-1; abundance: -; d_gene: -; CDR3aa: CSANDAYEQYF; CDR3nt: TGCAGTGCTAACGATGCCTACGAGCAGTACTTC
j_gene: TRBJ2-2; v_gene: TRBV11-3; abundance: -; d_gene: -; CDR3aa: CASSSSRTGELFF; CDR3nt: TGTGCCAGCAGCTCCAGCCGGACCGGGGAGCTGTTTTTT
j_gene: TRBJ2-3; v_gene: TRBV5-6; abundance: many; d_gene: -; CDR3aa: CASSYGQADTQYF; CDR3nt: TGTGCCAGCAGCTACGGGCAAGCTGATACGCAGTATTTT
j_gene: TRBJ1-3; v_gene: TRBV5-5; abundance: -; d_gene: -; CDR3aa: CASSLSWVAGNTIYF; CDR3nt: TGTGCCAGCAGCTTGTCGTGGGTGGCTGGAAACACCATATATTTT
j_gene: TRBJ2-5; v_gene: TRBV18; abundance: -; d_gene: -; CDR3aa: CASSQGEETQYF; CDR3nt: TGTGCCAGCTCACAGGGAGAAGAGACCCAGTACTTC
j_gene: TRBJ2-7; v_gene: TRBV7-2; abundance: -; d_gene: -; CDR3aa: CASSRGSSGFYEQYF; CDR3nt: TGTGCCAGCAGCCGAGGATCCAGCGGGTTCTACGAGCAGTACTTC
j_gene: TRBJ1-1; v_gene: TRBV20-1; abundance: few; d_gene: -; CDR3aa: CSALGLGGTEAFF; CDR3nt: TGCAGTGCTTTAGGACTGGGCGGCACTGAAGCTTTCTTT
j_gene: TRBJ2-1; v_gene: TRBV15; abundance: many; d_gene: -; CDR3aa: CATSRAHEAYNEQFF; CDR3nt: TGTGCCACCAGCCGAGCGCATGAGGCTTACAATGAGCAGTTCTTC
j_gene: TRBJ2-7; v_gene: TRBV28; abundance: few; d_gene: TRBD2; CDR3aa: CATHTSGRTYEQYF; CDR3nt: TGTGCCACCCACACTAGCGGGCGTACCTACGAGCAGTACTTC
j_gene: TRBJ1-1; v_gene: TRBV20-1; abundance: few; d_gene: -; CDR3aa: CSASGRPEAFF; CDR3nt: TGCAGTGCTAGTGGTCGGCCTGAAGCTTTCTTT
j_gene: TRBJ1-4; v_gene: TRBV10-3; abundance: -; d_gene: -; CDR3aa: CAIRGSSATNEKLFF; CDR3nt: TGTGCCATCAGGGGCTCAAGCGCAACTAATGAAAAACTGTTTTTT
j_gene: TRBJ2-7; v_gene: TRBV5-1; abundance: few; d_gene: -; CDR3aa: CASSSRGAAPYEQYF; CDR3nt: TGCGCCAGCAGCTCCCGGGGGGCGGCCCCCTACGAGCAGTACTTC